Sequencing of this T cell receptor beta chain was carried out in a study of CD8+ T cells in alopecia areata. Turning to the study itself: The drug, oral tofacitinib, was given to treated patients at 5 to 10 mg twice daily.

Trimming at V came to 4 bases and at J to 6 bases, leaving 7 bases not matched to a gene. Germline V gene sequence: CDR1 SGHNT, CDR2 YYREEE (reference sequence). This CDR3 has 15 residues. cDNA prepared by RNA extraction and subsequent reverse transcription served as the template for sequencing. Clones were read by immunoSEQ multiplex PCR, and TCRdb kept only the in-frame ones, dropping some. The profile covers around 160,000 clones, with around 87% appearing a single time and approximately 16% taken by the ten largest. V and J are TRBV5-4 and TRBJ2-7; 13 bases are shared with TRBD2. The clonotype originates from a human donor with alopecia areata. Sequencing was performed on CD8+ T cells sorted from blood, taken at week 0. The CDR3 spells CASSPRTSGSSEQYF. CDR3 nucleotides: TGTGCCAGCAGCCCGAGGACTAGCGGGAGTAGCGAGCAGTACTTC. The whole variable domain, filled in from reference TRBV5-4 and TRBJ2-7, reads ETGVTQSPTHLIKTRGQQVTLRCSSQSGHNTVSWYQQALGQGPQFIFQYYREEENGRGNFPPRFSGLQFPNYSSELNVNALELDDSALYLCASSPRTSGSSEQYFGPGTRLTVT.